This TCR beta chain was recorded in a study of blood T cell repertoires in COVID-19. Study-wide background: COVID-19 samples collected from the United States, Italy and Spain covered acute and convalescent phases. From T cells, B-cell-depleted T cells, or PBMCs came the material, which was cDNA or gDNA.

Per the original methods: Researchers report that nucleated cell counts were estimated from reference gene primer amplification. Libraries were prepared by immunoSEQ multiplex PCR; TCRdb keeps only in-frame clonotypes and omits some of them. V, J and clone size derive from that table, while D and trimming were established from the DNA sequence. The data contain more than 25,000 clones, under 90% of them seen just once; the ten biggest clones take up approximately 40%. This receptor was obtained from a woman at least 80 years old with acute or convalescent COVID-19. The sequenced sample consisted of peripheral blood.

CDR3 sequence: CAINRDRGTEAFF. The CDR3, as DNA: TGTGCTATCAACCGGGACAGGGGAACTGAAGCTTTCTTT. This chain connects TRBV12-5 to TRBJ1-1, with 10 bases matching TRBD1. The V and J ends lost 10 bases and 5 bases, in that order; junction bases with no gene match: 7. Per the germline V gene, CDR1 is LGHNT and CDR2 is FRNRAP. The CDR3 has 13 amino acids.